This T cell receptor (beta chain) is from a study of T cells in localized non-small cell lung cancer. Clones were sequenced by immunoSEQ multiplex PCR, and TCRdb holds only the in-frame ones, with some missing. The sample contains about 70,000 clones, roughly nine tenths of which appear only once. CDR3 size: 14 residues. Germline V gene data show CDR1 as SNHLY and CDR2 as FYNNEI. The V and J ends lost 7 bases and 2 bases, in that order; junction bases with no gene match: 4. The receptor comes from a male donor older than 55 with stage III squamous cell lung carcinoma. This sequence joins TRBV2 and TRBJ1-5; the match to TRBD1 covers 8 bases. The sequencing here drew on peripheral blood, taken before any cancer treatment. In DNA form, the CDR3 reads TGTGCCAGCACCGAGGGACAGGGCAATCAGCCCCAGCATTTT. As protein: CASTEGQGNQPQHF.